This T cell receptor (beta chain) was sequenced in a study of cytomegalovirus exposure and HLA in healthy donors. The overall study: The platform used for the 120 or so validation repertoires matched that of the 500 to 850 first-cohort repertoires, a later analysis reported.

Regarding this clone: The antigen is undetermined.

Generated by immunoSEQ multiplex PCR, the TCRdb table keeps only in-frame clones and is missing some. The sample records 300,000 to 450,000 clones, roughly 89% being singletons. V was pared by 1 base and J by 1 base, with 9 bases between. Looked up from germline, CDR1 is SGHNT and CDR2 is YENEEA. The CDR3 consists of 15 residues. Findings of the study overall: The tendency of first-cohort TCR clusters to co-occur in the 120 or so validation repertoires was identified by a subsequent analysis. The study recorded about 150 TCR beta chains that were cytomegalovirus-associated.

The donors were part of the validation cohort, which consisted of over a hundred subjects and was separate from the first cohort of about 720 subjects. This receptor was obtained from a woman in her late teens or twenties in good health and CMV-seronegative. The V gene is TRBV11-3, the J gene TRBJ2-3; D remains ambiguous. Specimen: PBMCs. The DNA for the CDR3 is TGTGCCAGCAGCTTAGGTATAGCCGGCACAGATACGCAGTATTTT. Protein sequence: CASSLGIAGTDTQYF.